This TCR beta chain was recovered during a study of cytomegalovirus exposure and HLA in healthy donors. The protocol was immunoSEQ multiplex PCR, while the TCRdb copy is restricted to in-frame clones and leaves out a portion. The table has 150,000 to 200,000 clones, approximately 84% seen once. The CDR3 spans 15 residues. V trimming: 6 bases; J trimming: 7 bases; junction bases outside the gene matches: 9. Germline V CDR1 and CDR2: SGHTA, FQGNSA. This clonotype was sampled from a young woman in good health and CMV-seropositive. Sequencing was done on a sample of PBMCs. The J gene is TRBJ1-6, the V gene TRBV7-2, with 7 bases aligning to TRBD1. The DNA for the CDR3 is TGTGCCAGCAGGGGGGCCGAGGGGGCAAATTCACCCCTCCACTTT. It is translated as CASRGAEGANSPLHF.